This T cell receptor beta chain was sequenced in a study of human T cells and chemical hapten exposure. Study background: Investigators sensitized about 2 cm by about 2 cm of upper inner arm skin with 2% DPC. The upper back received 0.01% DPC by patch testing, with results read at 6 days.

The time point is: pre-sensitization, week 0. The treatment was: therapeutic diphenylcyclopropenone sensitization with weekly scalp DPC. This clonotype was found a few times. TCRdb reanalysed the RACE reads using MiXCR and keeps one entry per CDR3 protein. The data show more than 250,000 distinct CDR3 sequences, about 9% seen once. CDR1 and CDR2 (germline): LGHNA, YNFKEQ. The CDR3 contains 15 residues. V gave up 1 base and J gave up 6 bases, with 13 bases separating them. This sequence was found in a woman between 40 and 55 years old with alopecia areata. Some clones in this sample may be carry-over from other donors' samples. Sequencing was performed on whole blood, taken in connection with sensitization to the hapten diphenylcyclopropenone (DPC). This chain uses TRBV4-2 with TRBJ2-1; D ambiguous. As DNA, the CDR3 is TGTGCCAGCAGCCAAGTGATAGTGGAGAGCAATGAGCAGTTCTTC. Amino acids: CASSQVIVESNEQFF.